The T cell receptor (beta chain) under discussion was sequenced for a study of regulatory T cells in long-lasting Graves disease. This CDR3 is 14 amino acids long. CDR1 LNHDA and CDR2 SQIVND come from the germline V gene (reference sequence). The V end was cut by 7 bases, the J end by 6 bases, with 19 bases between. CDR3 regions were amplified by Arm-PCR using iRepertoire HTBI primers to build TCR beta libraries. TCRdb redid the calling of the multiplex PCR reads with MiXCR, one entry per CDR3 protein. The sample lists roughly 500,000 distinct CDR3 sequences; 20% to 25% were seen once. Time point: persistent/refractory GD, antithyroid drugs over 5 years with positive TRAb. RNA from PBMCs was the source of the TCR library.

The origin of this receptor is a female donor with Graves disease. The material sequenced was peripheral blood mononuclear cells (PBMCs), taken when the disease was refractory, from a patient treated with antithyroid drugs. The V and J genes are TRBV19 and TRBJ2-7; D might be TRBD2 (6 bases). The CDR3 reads CASKPTGPGVEQYF. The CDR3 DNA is TGTGCCAGTAAACCCACGGGCCCGGGGGTCGAGCAGTACTTC.